Below, 8 T cell receptor beta chains from the same sample are listed, as sequenced in a study of blood T cell repertoires in COVID-19. Assay: immunoSEQ multiplex PCR; the TCRdb copy retains only in-frame clones and omits some. There are approximately 460,000 clones in the sample; 89% occur only once, and approximately 0.9% lies in the top ten. Material: peripheral blood. All receptors derive from a man between 18 and 35 years old with COVID-19, enrolled during active disease.

This clone was found once. The chain couples TRBV9 to TRBJ2-1; 10 bases fit TRBD2. The V gene's germline CDR1 is SGDLS and CDR2 YYNGEE. With V trimmed by 3 bases and J by 8 bases, 5 bases remained unmatched. The CDR3 runs to 14 residues. The CDR3 nucleotides are TGTGCCAGCAGCGAAAGCGGGAGGGCGTATGAGCAGTTCTTC. It is translated as CASSESGRAYEQFF.

The rearrangement links TRBV11-2 to TRBJ1-4, with 7 bases fitting TRBD1. V gave up 4 bases and J gave up 10 bases; unmatched junction bases: 3. The germline gives CDR1 SGHAT, CDR2 FQNNGV. This CDR3 region has 12 residues. The CDR3 region is CASSSGGRKLFF. The CDR3 DNA reads TGTGCCAGCAGCTCAGGGGGTCGAAAACTGTTTTTT.

The V call is TRBV5-1, the J call TRBJ2-2; possibly TRBD2 for D (5 bases). Germline V gives CDR1 SGHRS, CDR2 YFSETQ. The ends were cut back, 1 base at V and 0 bases at J, with 10 bases in the middle. The CDR3 is 16 residues long. CDR3 nucleotides: TGCGCCAGCAGCTTGTCTGCCGGGGCGAACACCGGGGAGCTGTTTTTT. Translating it yields CASSLSAGANTGELFF.

A remark on this clone: Other DNA sequences in the sample encode the same CDR3. The chain is built from TRBV6-1 and TRBJ1-5, with D possibly matching TRBD1 (5 bases). The CDR3 totals 15 residues. CDR1 and CDR2 (germline): MNHNS, SASEGT. Trimming cost V 2 bases and J 1 base, with 9 bases left between them. This CDR3 is CASSEQGRSNQPQHF. The CDR3 DNA sequence: TGTGCCAGCAGTGAACAGGGTCGAAGCAATCAGCCCCAGCATTTT.

The chain combines TRBV9 with TRBJ2-2; 12 bases are shared with TRBD2. The V segment lost 4 bases and the J segment 5 bases; nucleotides outside the gene matches: 12. CDR3 length: 18 residues. CDR1 is SGDLS, CDR2 YYNGEE, per germline. The CDR3 region is CASSLGLAGSGVTGELFF. The CDR3 DNA reads as TGTGCCAGCAGCTTAGGACTAGCGGGGTCAGGTGTAACCGGGGAGCTGTTTTTT.

The chain recombines TRBV4-1 with TRBJ2-1, with D maybe TRBD1 (8 bases). Trimming pared 4 bases from V and 7 bases from J, leaving 20 bases between. Germline CDR1 is MGHRA and CDR2 is YSYEKL. The CDR3 covers 16 residues. This CDR3 is CASSLDRGGLGNEQFF. Here the CDR3 DNA reads TGCGCCAGCAGCCTAGACAGGGGAGGGTTAGGGAATGAGCAGTTCTTC.

This clone was counted a single time. The rearrangement links TRBV21-1 to TRBJ2-1; the DNA was not compared with TRBD2, the D call given in the table. TRBV21-1 is termed a pseudogene. The CDR3 runs 18 residues. The CDR3 loop reads CASSYRRGSGVSYNEQFF. The CDR3, as DNA: TGTGCCAGCAGCTACCGTCGCGGGTCCGGGGTCTCCTACAATGAGCAGTTCTTC.

This chain connects TRBV4-1 to TRBJ1-6; D may be TRBD1 (5 bases). The germline gives CDR1 MGHRA, CDR2 YSYEKL. CDR3 size: 14 residues. Trimming left V 4 bases short and J 5 bases short, with 9 bases between. CDR3 loop: CASSRGRDNSPLHF. Here the CDR3 DNA reads TGCGCCAGCAGCCGGGGGAGGGATAATTCACCCCTCCACTTT.